The 2 T cell receptor beta chains listed next were all sequenced from one sample in a study of T cells in Graves' hyperthyroidism and ophthalmopathy. TCR beta CDR3 regions were amplified from RNA transcripts. The HTBI primer set served for first-round RT-PCR of the TCR CDR3. Using its own MiXCR run on the multiplex PCR reads, TCRdb lists one record per CDR3 protein. Seen here are approximately 500,000 distinct CDR3 sequences, about half observed once, and the top ten hold around 7.7%. Sequencing was done on a sample of peripheral blood or thyroid tissue (not recorded which). Receptors originate from a woman aged 18-29 years with Graves' hyperthyroidism.

The gene calls are TRBV5-4 and TRBJ2-2; D is perhaps TRBD1 (6 bases). The CDR3 is 13 amino acids. The V gene's germline CDR1 is SGHNT and CDR2 YYREEE (reference sequence). V was clipped by 1 base and J by 6 bases, with 7 bases between them. The CDR3 region is CASSLRTAGELFF. The CDR3 nucleotides are TGTGCCAGCAGCTTGCGGACAGCCGGGGAGCTGTTTTTT.

The chain uses TRBV25-1 and TRBJ1-6; TRBD1 matches at 9 bases. The germline CDR1 and CDR2 sequences are MGHDK and SYGVNS. J was trimmed by 7 bases and V by 4 bases; bases with no gene match: 8. The CDR3 spans 16 residues. The DNA for the CDR3 is TGTGCCAGCAGTGCAACGGACAGGGGAAGGAATTCACCCCTCCACTTT. Translation: CASSATDRGRNSPLHF.